This T cell receptor (beta chain) was captured by sequencing in a study of CD8 T cells in Susac syndrome. Reverse transcription used 0.5 to 1 ug RNA and random hexamers. Multiplex immunoSEQ PCR targeted 54 Vbeta and 13 Jbeta TCR beta segments. In TCRdb, the immunoSEQ multiplex PCR reads were re-called with MiXCR into one record per CDR3 protein. In the table there are 170,000 or so distinct CDR3 sequences, around 96% of which are singletons. The ends were cut back, 4 bases at V and 9 bases at J, with 10 bases in the middle. This CDR3 is built from 12 residues. Germline values: CDR1 SEHNR, CDR2 FQNEAQ (reference sequence).

V usage is TRBV7-9 and J usage is TRBJ1-5; tentative D call: TRBD1 (5 bases). The TCR originated in a human donor with multiple sclerosis. Source material: CD8+ T cells from PBMCs. The chain's CDR3 is CASSSAGTPQHF. The CDR3 DNA reads TGTGCCAGCAGCTCGGCGGGGACGCCCCAGCATTTT.